These T cell receptor beta chains were read from a single sample in a study of T cell changes during pregnancy in multiple sclerosis. Clones were sequenced by immunoSEQ multiplex PCR, and TCRdb holds only the in-frame ones, with some missing. The sample lists over 25,000 clones, roughly 89% occurring once. The specimen was CD8+ T cells from peripheral blood mononuclear cells, collected before pregnancy. Receptor source: a female donor with multiple sclerosis, enrolled in a pregnancy study. Each CDR3 is given with its conserved first and last residue. A D gene is named only where the DNA matches it firmly. Expanded clones are given a class, and other clones once, few, many or no size at all.

V	size	D	J	CDR3	DNA
TRBV18	few	-	TRBJ1-1	CASSQARPGTEAFF	TGTGCCAGCTCACAAGCGAGACCTGGGACTGAAGCTTTCTTT
TRBV7-9	-	TRBD2	TRBJ2-2	CASSFLRAGGPNTGELFF	TGTGCCAGCAGCTTTTTACGAGCGGGGGGGCCGAACACCGGGGAGCTGTTTTTT
TRBV11-2	once	TRBD1	TRBJ1-5	CVTGTYSNQPQHF	TGTGTGACAGGGACATATAGCAATCAGCCCCAGCATTTT
TRBV5-6	many	-	TRBJ1-1	CASSLGSPTEAFF	TGTGCCAGCAGCTTGGGTAGCCCCACTGAAGCTTTCTTT
TRBV28	-	-	TRBJ1-1	CASSPTPGEAFF	TGTGCCAGCAGTCCCACCCCAGGGGAAGCTTTCTTT
TRBV4-1	-	-	TRBJ1-1	CASSSLGGIIPEAFF	TGCGCCAGCAGCTCCCTGGGGGGGATAATCCCTGAAGCTTTCTTT
TRBV29-1	-	TRBD1	TRBJ1-1	CSVVRTGEMNTEAFF	TGCAGCGTTGTAAGGACAGGGGAGATGAACACTGAAGCTTTCTTT
TRBV2	-	TRBD1	TRBJ1-2	CASIAGGEMFSGYTF	TGTGCCAGCATTGCAGGGGGCGAAATGTTCTCTGGCTACACCTTC
TRBV6-5	-	TRBD1	TRBJ2-7	CASRYRGTYEQYF	TGTGCCAGCAGGTACAGGGGGACCTACGAGCAGTACTTC
TRBV29-1	-	TRBD2	TRBJ2-2	CSVESGGAGELFF	TGCAGCGTTGAGAGTGGGGGGGCCGGGGAGCTGTTTTTT
TRBV11-2	-	-	TRBJ2-3	CASSYQGSGAQNTQYF	TGTGCCAGCAGCTACCAGGGATCAGGGGCCCAGAATACGCAGTATTTT
TRBV16	-	TRBD1	TRBJ2-7	CASSPTQPGQTYEQYF	TGTGCCAGCAGCCCGACACAACCGGGACAGACCTACGAGCAGTACTTC
TRBV11-2	-	-	TRBJ1-1	CASSFGLNTEAFF	TGTGCCAGCAGCTTTGGCTTGAACACTGAAGCTTTCTTT
TRBV5-4	-	-	TRBJ2-1	CASSLGGTQRNEQFF	TGTGCCAGCAGCTTGGGCGGGACCCAGAGGAATGAGCAGTTCTTC
TRBV28	-	-	TRBJ2-3	CASTAGGRRTDTQYF	TGTGCCAGCACCGCCGGAGGACGTCGTACAGATACGCAGTATTTT
TRBV4-1	many	-	TRBJ1-4	CASSQEIQGRGEKLFF	TGCGCCAGCAGCCAAGAGATCCAGGGTCGTGGTGAAAAACTGTTTTTT
TRBV19	-	TRBD1	TRBJ2-1	CASRWGQDGYEQFF	TGTGCCAGTAGATGGGGACAGGATGGGTATGAGCAGTTCTTC
TRBV6-5	-	-	TRBJ2-1	CASSYIAGSYNEQFF	TGTGCCAGCAGTTACATCGCGGGGTCTTACAATGAGCAGTTCTTC
TRBV6-1	few	-	TRBJ1-5	CASSRRVQGQPQHF	TGTGCCAGCAGTAGGAGGGTTCAAGGTCAGCCCCAGCATTTT
TRBV9	-	TRBD2	TRBJ2-5	CASSSTDWGGETQYF	TGTGCCAGCAGCTCAACCGACTGGGGGGGGGAGACCCAGTACTTC
TRBV11-2	once	TRBD2	TRBJ2-7	CASSLGGGLAGLILGEQYF	TGTGCCAGCAGCTTAGGGGGAGGACTAGCGGGGTTGATACTGGGCGAGCAGTACTTC
TRBV6-5	-	TRBD1	TRBJ2-5	CASSYSTGPGTQYF	TGTGCCAGCAGTTACTCGACAGGGCCCGGGACCCAGTACTTC